This TCR beta chain is from a study of blood T cell repertoires in COVID-19. Background on the study: Samples of COVID-19 (acute and convalescent) were obtained from the United States, Italy and Spain. In each case, the material was cDNA or gDNA derived from T cells, B-cell-depleted T cells, or PBMCs.

This clone was counted a single time. Original processing notes: By means of reference gene primer amplification, nucleated cell counts were estimated. Sequenced by immunoSEQ multiplex PCR; TCRdb stores in-frame clones only, minus some. V and J calls and clone size are copied from that table; D and trimming were computed from the DNA. The top ten clones hold roughly a fifth of a sample with some 160,000 clones, about four fifths of them seen once. The receptor was isolated from a woman aged 70 to 79 who had recovered from COVID-19. Material for sequencing was peripheral blood.

In DNA form, the CDR3 reads TGCAGTGCTAGTTTTGCAGCGGAAAATGAAAAACTGTTTTTT. It encodes CSASFAAENEKLFF. The chain couples TRBV20-1 to TRBJ1-4, with unresolved D. Germline V gene data show CDR1 as DFQATT and CDR2 as SNEGSKA (reference sequence). There are 14 residues in the CDR3. The ends were cut back, 3 bases at V and 5 bases at J, with 13 bases in the middle.